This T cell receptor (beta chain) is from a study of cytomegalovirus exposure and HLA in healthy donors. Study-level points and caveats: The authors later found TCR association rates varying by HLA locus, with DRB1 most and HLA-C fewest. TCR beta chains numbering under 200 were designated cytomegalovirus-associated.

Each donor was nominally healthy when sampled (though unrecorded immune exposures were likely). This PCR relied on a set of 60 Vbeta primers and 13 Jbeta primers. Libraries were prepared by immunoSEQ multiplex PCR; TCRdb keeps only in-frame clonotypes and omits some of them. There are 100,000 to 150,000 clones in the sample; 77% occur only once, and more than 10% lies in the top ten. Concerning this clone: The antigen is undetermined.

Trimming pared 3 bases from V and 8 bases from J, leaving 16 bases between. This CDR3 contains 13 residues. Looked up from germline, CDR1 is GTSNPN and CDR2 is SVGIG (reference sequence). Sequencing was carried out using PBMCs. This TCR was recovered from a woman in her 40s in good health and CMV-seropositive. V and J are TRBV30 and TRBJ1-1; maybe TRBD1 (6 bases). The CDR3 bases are TGTGCCTGGAGCCTGGTTGGGGGCCGCGAAGCTTTCTTT. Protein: CAWSLVGGREAFF.